A single sample is the source of the 18 T cell receptor beta chains below, sequenced in a study of long-term antiretroviral therapy in people with HIV. Version v3.0 of the immunoSEQ assay ran at survey level. Sequencing was performed with immunoSEQ multiplex PCR; in TCRdb, only in-frame clones are kept and a portion is missing. The table includes some 20,000 clones, around three quarters detected once. Sequenced here: unsorted PBMCs, sampled 0.5 years before starting antiretroviral therapy. All receptors come from a man between 18 and 35 years old with HIV.

The rearrangement uses TRBV6-6 and TRBJ2-3; D assignment may be TRBD1 or TRBD2 (5 bases each). From germline, CDR1 is MNHNY and CDR2 SVGAGI (reference sequence). The V and J ends lost 4 bases and 7 bases respectively, with 18 bases between them. CDR3 size: 15 residues. CDR3 nucleotides: TGTGCCAGCAGTTTTCCCCCACGGGACCGCCATACGCAGTATTTT. This sequence encodes CASSFPPRDRHTQYF.

The chain recombines TRBV5-6 with TRBJ1-1; 7 bases are a match to TRBD1. CDR1 is SGHDT, CDR2 YYEEEE, per germline. CDR3 length equals 15 residues. V shed 4 bases and J 5 bases; nucleotides not matched to a gene: 11. The CDR3 sequence: CASSIDRVGGTEAFF. The CDR3 DNA sequence: TGTGCCAGCAGCATCGACAGGGTGGGGGGAACTGAAGCTTTCTTT.

Here the CDR3 DNA reads TGTGCCAGCAGCTTGACTGGTGGGGCCAACGTCCTGACTTTC. This encodes CASSLTGGANVLTF. The chain joins TRBV5-5 to TRBJ2-6; D unclear. This CDR3 region has 14 residues. CDR1 is SGHKS, CDR2 YYEKEE, per germline (reference sequence). Trimming pared 1 base from V and 3 bases from J, leaving 5 bases between.

V and J are TRBV5-4 and TRBJ2-7, with D unresolved. V was shortened by 5 bases and J by 0 bases, with 9 bases between the two germline ends. Germline V CDR1 and CDR2: SGHNT, YYREEE (reference sequence). The length of the CDR3 is 13 residues. CDR3 residues: CASRDLNSYEQYF. CDR3 in DNA: TGTGCCAGCAGGGACCTCAACTCCTACGAGCAGTACTTC.

The V gene is TRBV6-5, the J gene TRBJ1-1; 7 nucleotides line up with TRBD1. Germline V gene sequence: CDR1 MNHEY, CDR2 SVGAGI. The CDR3 runs to 14 residues. J lost 1 base, V lost 3 bases, and 2 bases had no gene match. CDR3 nucleotide sequence: TGTGCCAGCAGTTATGGGACAGAGAACACTGAAGCTTTCTTT. This sequence encodes CASSYGTENTEAFF.

This chain uses TRBV5-4 with TRBJ2-1; 11 bases match TRBD2. Germline loops: CDR1 SGHNT, CDR2 YYREEE (reference sequence). V lost 4 bases, J lost 6 bases, and 9 bases stayed unmatched. The CDR3 loop spans 16 amino acids. The CDR3 spells CASSRGLAGGFNEQFF. CDR3 nucleotides: TGTGCCAGCAGCCGAGGGCTAGCGGGAGGTTTCAATGAGCAGTTCTTC.

The chain couples TRBV6-1 to TRBJ1-5; TRBD1 aligns across 7 bases. The CDR3 contains 15 residues. V trimming: 6 bases; J trimming: 1 base; junction bases outside the gene matches: 6. CDR1 is MNHNS, CDR2 SASEGT, per germline. The CDR3 bases are TGTGCCAGCAGCGAAACAGGGGTCAGCAATCAGCCCCAGCATTTT. Its translation is CASSETGVSNQPQHF.

The gene calls are TRBV27 and TRBJ1-1, with unresolved D. The CDR3 length is 13 residues. Trimming cost V 2 bases and J 1 base, with 5 bases left between them. CDR1 is MNHEY, CDR2 SMNVEV, per germline (reference sequence). The CDR3 DNA reads TGTGCCAGCAGTTTACTAGGGAACACTGAAGCTTTCTTT. It encodes CASSLLGNTEAFF.

The chain has TRBV7-2 and TRBJ1-4; D remains ambiguous. This CDR3 has 14 amino acids. CDR1 SGHTA and CDR2 FQGNSA come from the germline V gene. The ends were cut back, 1 base at V and 4 bases at J, with 7 bases in the middle. The CDR3 sequence: CASSLGGNNEKLFF. Here the CDR3 DNA reads TGTGCCAGCAGCTTAGGGGGTAATAATGAAAAACTGTTTTTT. Based on the CDR3 plus reference TRBV7-2 and TRBJ1-4, the full variable domain is GAGVSQSPSNKVTEKGKDVELRCDPISGHTALYWYRQSLGQGLEFLIYFQGNSAPDKSGLPSDRFSAERTGGSVSTLTIQRTQQEDSAVYLCASSLGGNNEKLFFGSGTQLSVL.

The rearrangement uses TRBV10-2 and TRBJ1-2, with D perhaps TRBD1 (5 bases). V was pared by 6 bases and J by 2 bases, with 7 bases between. This CDR3 has 12 residues. Per germline, CDR1 WSHSY and CDR2 SAAADI. The CDR3 nucleotides read TGCGCCAGCAGGGGGGACAACTATGGCTACACCTTC. Translation: CASRGDNYGYTF.

The chain joins TRBV29-1 to TRBJ2-3; 8 bases are shared with TRBD1. Trimming cost V 2 bases and J 4 bases; bases outside gene matches: 11. From germline, CDR1 is SQVTM and CDR2 ANQGSEA. This CDR3 has 16 amino acids. The CDR3 nucleotides are TGCAGCGTTGAACCCGACCCGGACAGGGAAGCAGATACGCAGTATTTT. It translates to CSVEPDPDREADTQYF.

The chain uses TRBV7-2 and TRBJ2-7; maybe TRBD1 (6 bases). V dropped 7 bases and J dropped 2 bases, with 15 bases sitting between them. CDR1 is SGHTA and CDR2 is FQGNSA in the germline V gene. The CDR3 totals 14 residues. Here the CDR3 reads CASTSTKGAYEQYF. The CDR3 DNA reads as TGTGCCAGCACCTCCACGAAGGGGGCCTACGAGCAGTACTTC.

CDR3 nucleotide sequence: TGTGCCAGCAGCCAGACAGGGGCAGCCAAAAACATTCAGTACTTC. Residues: CASSQTGAAKNIQYF. V usage is TRBV6-5 and J usage is TRBJ2-4; TRBD1 matches at 8 bases. The germline V gene encodes CDR1 MNHEY and CDR2 SVGAGI. Trimming at V came to 6 bases and at J to 0 bases, leaving 4 bases not matched to a gene. The CDR3 is made up of 15 amino acids.

The rearrangement joins TRBV19 to TRBJ2-1; weak D call: TRBD2 (6 bases). Deletions cut 6 bases from V and 4 bases from J, with 10 bases between. The CDR3 runs 13 residues. In germline, CDR1 is LNHDA, CDR2 SQIVND (reference sequence). This CDR3 is CASSLGGYNEQFF. DNA of the CDR3: TGTGCCAGTAGCCTTGGGGGGTACAATGAGCAGTTCTTC. The full variable domain, with the rest looked up from reference TRBV19 and TRBJ2-1, is DGGITQSPKYLFRKEGQNVTLSCEQNLNHDAMYWYRQDPGQGLRLIYYSQIVNDFQKGDIAEGYSVSREKKESFPLTVTSAQKNPTAFYLCASSLGGYNEQFFGPGTRLTVL.

The chain employs TRBV9 and TRBJ1-1, with D unresolved. Trimming shortened V by 7 bases and J by 0 bases, and 7 bases separated the two germline ends. Looked up from germline, CDR1 is SGDLS and CDR2 is YYNGEE. The CDR3 totals 12 residues. The CDR3 DNA sequence: TGTGCCAGCGGACGTCTGAACACTGAAGCTTTCTTT. This gives the protein CASGRLNTEAFF.

V usage is TRBV4-1 and J usage is TRBJ1-4; no firm D call. The V end lost 4 bases, the J end lost 10 bases, and 16 bases lay between the germline ends. The CDR3 covers 14 residues. Germline assignment: CDR1 MGHRA and CDR2 YSYEKL. The CDR3 reads CASSPRIGWVKLFF. The CDR3 nucleotides read TGCGCCAGCAGCCCGCGTATCGGGTGGGTAAAACTGTTTTTT.

The CDR3 sequence: CASSIIGRGAYYTEAFF. CDR3 coding DNA: TGTGCCAGTAGTATAATTGGACGGGGGGCTTATTACACTGAAGCTTTCTTT. This chain connects TRBV19 to TRBJ1-1; D is possibly TRBD1 (6 bases). Germline V CDR1 and CDR2: LNHDA, SQIVND (reference sequence). The ends were cut back, 2 bases at V and 3 bases at J, with 19 bases in the middle. CDR3 length: 17 residues.

The chain has TRBV19 and TRBJ2-7; 11 bases match TRBD2. Germline CDR1 reads LNHDA; CDR2 reads SQIVND (reference sequence). The ends lost 1 base at V and 6 bases at J; junction bases unmatched: 8. The CDR3 loop spans 16 amino acids. The CDR3 bases are TGTGCCAGTAGTATAGTACTAGCGGGAGAGGAGGCCGAGCAGTACTTC. It encodes CASSIVLAGEEAEQYF.